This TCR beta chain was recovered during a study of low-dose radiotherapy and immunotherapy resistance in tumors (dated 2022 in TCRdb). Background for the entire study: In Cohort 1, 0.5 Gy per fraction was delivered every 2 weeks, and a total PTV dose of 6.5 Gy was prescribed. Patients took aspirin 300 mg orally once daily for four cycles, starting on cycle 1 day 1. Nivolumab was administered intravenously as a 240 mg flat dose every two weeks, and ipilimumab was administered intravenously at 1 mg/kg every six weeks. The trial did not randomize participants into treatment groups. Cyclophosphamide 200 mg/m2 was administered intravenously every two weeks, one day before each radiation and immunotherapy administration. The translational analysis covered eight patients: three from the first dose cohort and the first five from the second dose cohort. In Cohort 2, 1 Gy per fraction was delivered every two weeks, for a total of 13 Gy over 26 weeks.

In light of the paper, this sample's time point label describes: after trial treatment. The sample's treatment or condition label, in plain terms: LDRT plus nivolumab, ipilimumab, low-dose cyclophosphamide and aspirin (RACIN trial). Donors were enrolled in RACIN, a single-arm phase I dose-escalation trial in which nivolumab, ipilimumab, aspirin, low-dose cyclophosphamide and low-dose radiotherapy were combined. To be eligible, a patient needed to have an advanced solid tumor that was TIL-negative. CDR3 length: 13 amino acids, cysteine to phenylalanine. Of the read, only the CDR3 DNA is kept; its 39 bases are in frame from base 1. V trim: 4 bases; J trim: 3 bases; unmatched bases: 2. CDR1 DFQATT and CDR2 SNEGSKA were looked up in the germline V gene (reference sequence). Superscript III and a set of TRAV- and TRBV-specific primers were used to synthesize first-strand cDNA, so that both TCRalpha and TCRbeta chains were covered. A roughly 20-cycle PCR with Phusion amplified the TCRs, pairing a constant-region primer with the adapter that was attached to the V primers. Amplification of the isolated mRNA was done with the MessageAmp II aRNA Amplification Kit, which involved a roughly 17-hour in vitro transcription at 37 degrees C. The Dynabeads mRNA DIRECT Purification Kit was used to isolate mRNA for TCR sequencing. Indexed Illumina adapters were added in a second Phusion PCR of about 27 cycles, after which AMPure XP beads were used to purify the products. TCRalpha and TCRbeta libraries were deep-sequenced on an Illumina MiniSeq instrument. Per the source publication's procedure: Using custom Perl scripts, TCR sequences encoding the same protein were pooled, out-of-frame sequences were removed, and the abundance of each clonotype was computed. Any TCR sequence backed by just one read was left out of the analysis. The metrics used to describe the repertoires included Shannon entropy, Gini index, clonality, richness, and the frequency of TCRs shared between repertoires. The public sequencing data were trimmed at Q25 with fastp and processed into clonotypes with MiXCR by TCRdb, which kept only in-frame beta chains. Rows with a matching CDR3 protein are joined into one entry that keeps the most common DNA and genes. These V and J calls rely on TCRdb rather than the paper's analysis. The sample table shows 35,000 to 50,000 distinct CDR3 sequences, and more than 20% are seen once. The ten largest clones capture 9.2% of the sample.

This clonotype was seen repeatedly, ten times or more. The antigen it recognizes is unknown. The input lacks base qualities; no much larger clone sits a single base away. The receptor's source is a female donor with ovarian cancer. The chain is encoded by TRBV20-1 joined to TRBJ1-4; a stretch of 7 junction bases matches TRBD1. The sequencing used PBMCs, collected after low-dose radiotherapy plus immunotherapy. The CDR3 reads CSAKTGSNEKLFF. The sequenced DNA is TGCAGTGCTAAGACAGGGTCTAATGAAAAACTGTTTTTT.